These T cell receptor beta chains were read from a single sample in a study of cytotoxic CD8 clonotypes in ibrutinib-treated CLL. Sequenced by immunoSEQ multiplex PCR; TCRdb stores in-frame clones only, minus some. In the table there are 150,000 or so clones, 79% of which are singletons. Sequencing was performed on PBMCs, taken after 12 months of ibrutinib treatment. These receptors were collected from a human donor with chronic lymphocytic leukemia. CDR3s include the opening cysteine and the closing phenylalanine or tryptophan. The D gene is left open where the match is weak. Rows give clone size only sometimes, using once, few, many, or a class for an expanded clone.

v_call	d_call	clone_size	j_call	cdr3_aa	cdr3_nt
TRBV18	TRBD2	-	TRBJ2-3	CASSHGLAGKTDTQYF	TGTGCCAGCTCGCATGGACTAGCGGGAAAAACAGATACGCAGTATTTT
TRBV28	-	-	TRBJ2-1	CASSFQRLPRGEQFF	TGTGCCAGCAGTTTTCAGCGACTACCCCGCGGTGAGCAGTTCTTC
TRBV28	-	-	TRBJ1-4	CASSPPYRGEGSRLDEKLFF	TGTGCCAGCAGTCCCCCCTATCGAGGGGAAGGTAGTCGGCTTGATGAAAAACTGTTTTTT
TRBV11-1	-	-	TRBJ2-1	CASSLAPSSGKSSYNEQFF	TGTGCCAGCAGCTTAGCCCCCTCCAGCGGAAAAAGCTCCTACAATGAGCAGTTCTTC
TRBV5-1	TRBD1	few	TRBJ1-2	CASSGGMTGLDGYTF	TGCGCCAGCAGCGGGGGAATGACAGGGCTCGATGGCTACACCTTC
TRBV28	-	-	TRBJ2-1	CASSLLGSGNEQFF	TGTGCCAGCAGTTTATTGGGGTCAGGGAATGAGCAGTTCTTC
TRBV23-1	-	-	TRBJ1-2	CASSQGICRHYGYTF	TGCGCCAGCAGTCAAGGAATATGTCGACACTACGGCTACACCTTC
TRBV27	TRBD1	-	TRBJ2-6	CASSLSGTDSGANVLTF	TGTGCCAGCAGTTTATCGGGGACAGACTCTGGGGCCAACGTCCTGACTTTC
TRBV19	-	-	TRBJ1-1	CASVWDSLGTEAFF	TGTGCCAGTGTCTGGGACTCCCTCGGCACTGAAGCTTTCTTT
TRBV10-3	TRBD1	-	TRBJ1-1	CAIRREGGGETEAFF	TGTGCCATCAGGAGGGAGGGAGGGGGCGAAACTGAAGCTTTCTTT
TRBV15	-	-	TRBJ1-1	CATSRVDSYTEAFF	TGTGCCACCAGCAGAGTGGACAGTTACACTGAAGCTTTCTTT
TRBV10-3	-	-	TRBJ1-2	CAISVQSLSSDRLYGYTF	TGTGCCATCAGTGTTCAGTCTCTATCCTCCGACAGGCTCTATGGCTACACCTTC
TRBV10-3	-	-	TRBJ2-5	CAISERQQQETQYF	TGTGCCATCAGCGAAAGACAGCAACAAGAGACCCAGTACTTC
TRBV5-1	TRBD2	once	TRBJ2-1	CASSLTSSGRALNNEQFF	TGCGCCAGCAGCTTGACCTCTAGCGGGAGGGCCCTCAACAATGAGCAGTTCTTC
TRBV18	TRBD1	few	TRBJ1-1	CASSLGQTEAFF	TGTGCCAGCTCACTGGGACAGACTGAAGCTTTCTTT
TRBV5-1	-	-	TRBJ2-1	CASSLVAQSSYNEQFF	TGCGCCAGCAGCTTGGTTGCGCAGAGCTCCTACAATGAGCAGTTCTTC
TRBV10-2	-	-	TRBJ2-7	CASRGGYEQYF	TGCGCCAGCCGTGGGGGGTACGAGCAGTACTTC
TRBV23-1	-	-	TRBJ1-5	CASSQSMFWPQHF	TGCGCCAGCAGTCAATCCATGTTCTGGCCCCAGCATTTT
TRBV4-1	-	-	TRBJ2-7	CASSQGTQAAYEQYF	TGCGCCAGCAGCCAGGGGACCCAGGCCGCCTACGAGCAGTACTTC
TRBV7-2	TRBD1	-	TRBJ2-2	CASSLTGGYVNTGELFF	TGTGCCAGCAGCTTAACAGGGGGCTACGTGAACACCGGGGAGCTGTTTTTT
TRBV6-1	-	-	TRBJ2-2	CASSEPGSHTGELFF	TGTGCCAGCAGTGAACCGGGGTCTCACACCGGGGAGCTGTTTTTT
TRBV5-4	-	-	TRBJ1-2	CASSLASGRKPLYGYTF	TGTGCCAGCAGCTTGGCCTCGGGACGCAAACCTCTCTATGGCTACACCTTC
TRBV28	TRBD1	-	TRBJ1-2	CASSSTGGNYGYTF	TGTGCCAGCAGTTCCACAGGGGGCAACTATGGCTACACCTTC
TRBV27	TRBD2	-	TRBJ2-1	CASSFGIHRLAGVNYEQFF	TGTGCCAGCAGTTTCGGTATCCATAGACTAGCGGGAGTCAATTACGAGCAGTTCTTC
TRBV9	-	-	TRBJ2-7	CASSVGGIGYEQYF	TGTGCCAGCAGCGTGGGGGGAATAGGCTACGAGCAGTACTTC